One and the same sample provided the 22 T cell receptor beta chains below, sequenced in a study of blood T cell repertoires in COVID-19. The assay was immunoSEQ multiplex PCR, and TCRdb's table has in-frame clones only and misses some. The sample has about 480,000 clones; approximately 88% are singletons. Material: PBMCs or T cells enriched from blood (not recorded which). The receptor set was obtained from a woman aged 40 to 50 who had recovered from COVID-19.

This chain uses TRBV5-4 with TRBJ2-5; 8 bases align to TRBD1. Losses at the gene ends were 4 bases for V and 2 bases for J; bases not matched to a gene: 10. The CDR3 loop spans 16 amino acids. CDR1 is SGHNT and CDR2 is YYREEE in the germline V gene (reference sequence). The CDR3 loop is CASSRNPGQVQETQYF. CDR3 coding DNA: TGTGCCAGCAGCCGAAACCCGGGACAGGTACAAGAGACCCAGTACTTC.

This chain links TRBV5-8 with TRBJ2-7, with 9 bases lining up with TRBD2. Germline loops: CDR1 SGHTS, CDR2 YDEGEE. With 9 bases clipped from V and 5 bases from J, the junction kept 15 bases outside the gene matches. The CDR3 is 15 amino acids. CDR3 protein: CATGLGVAGDHEQYF. CDR3 bases: TGTGCCACCGGACTGGGGGTAGCGGGAGACCACGAGCAGTACTTC. Based on the CDR3 plus reference TRBV5-8 and TRBJ2-7, the full variable domain is EAGVTQSPTHLIKTRGQQATLRCSPISGHTSVYWYQQALGLGLQFLLWYDEGEERNRGNFPPRFSGRQFPNYSSELNVNALELEDSALYLCATGLGVAGDHEQYFGPGTRLTVT.

J is TRBJ2-7 and V is TRBV19; D gene uncertain. This CDR3 contains 13 residues. The germline gives CDR1 LNHDA, CDR2 SQIVND (reference sequence). V lost 5 bases, J lost 3 bases, and 11 bases lay in between. CDR3 in amino acids: CASSLKQFYEQYF. The CDR3, as DNA: TGTGCCAGTAGTTTGAAACAATTCTACGAGCAGTACTTC.

This sequence joins TRBV27 and TRBJ2-7; 8 nucleotides align to TRBD2. Trimming took 9 bases from V and 0 from J; bases not matched to a gene: 1. The CDR3 covers 12 residues. Germline V gene data show CDR1 as MNHEY and CDR2 as SMNVEV (reference sequence). For the CDR3, the DNA is TGTGCCAGTGGGACTAGCTCCTACGAGCAGTACTTC. It translates to CASGTSSYEQYF.

This sequence joins TRBV7-8 and TRBJ1-1; no clear D gene. The CDR3 totals 13 residues. Germline V lookup: CDR1 SGHVS, CDR2 FQNEAQ. Trimming cost V 5 bases and J 0 bases, with 7 bases left between them. The chain's CDR3 is CASSITVNTEAFF. The CDR3 DNA is TGTGCCAGCAGCATAACGGTGAACACTGAAGCTTTCTTT.

This chain joins TRBV3-1 (or the pseudogene TRBV3-2) and TRBJ1-2; D is possibly TRBD1 (5 bases). The V and J ends lost 4 bases and 1 base respectively, with 13 bases between them. CDR3 size: 15 residues. The V gene's germline CDR1 is LGHDT and CDR2 YNNKEL (reference sequence). This CDR3 is CASSLHTTVNYGYTF. The CDR3 DNA reads TGTGCCAGCAGCCTCCACACGACAGTTAACTATGGCTACACCTTC.

V and J are TRBV6-5 and TRBJ1-2, with D possibly TRBD1 on 5 matching bases. This CDR3 spans 13 amino acids. V dropped 6 bases and J dropped 8 bases, with 16 bases sitting between them. Germline CDR1 MNHEY, CDR2 SVGAGI. The CDR3 DNA sequence: TGTGCCAGCAGGGTTGGGGCAGGTGGAGGCTACACCTTC. It yields the protein CASRVGAGGGYTF.

The CDR3, as DNA: TGTGCCACCAGCGAACTTCCGGGACAGTCCTACGAGCAGTACTTC. Protein product: CATSELPGQSYEQYF. The chain uses TRBV15 and TRBJ2-7, with 7 positions matching TRBD1. Germline loops: CDR1 LNHNV, CDR2 YYDKDF (reference sequence). With 5 bases clipped from V and 1 base from J, the junction kept 8 bases outside the gene matches. The CDR3 sequence is 15 residues long.

V gene TRBV11-2 combines with J gene TRBJ2-7; 13 nucleotides line up with TRBD2. Unmatched junction bases numbered 22, after V lost 8 bases and J lost 6 bases. Germline assignment: CDR1 SGHAT and CDR2 FQNNGV. This CDR3 spans 19 amino acids. CDR3 nucleotides: TGTGCCAGCGAGGGGGCCAGGGGACTAGCGGGACCCCCCTCAGGCGAGCAGTACTTC. It yields the protein CASEGARGLAGPPSGEQYF.

V and J are TRBV7-9 and TRBJ2-3, with D possibly TRBD2 on 5 matching bases. Trimming pared 5 bases from V and 4 bases from J, leaving 13 bases between. Germline lookup yields CDR1 SEHNR and CDR2 FQNEAQ (reference sequence). This CDR3 is 14 amino acids long. The DNA of the CDR3 is TGTGCCAGCAGCGACCCTAGCCTCGCAGATACGCAGTATTTT. Protein sequence: CASSDPSLADTQYF.

Note on this clone: This sample includes further DNA sequences coding for the same CDR3. The chain employs TRBV29-1 and TRBJ1-2, with TRBD1 identical over 8 bases. V lost 6 bases and J lost 2; bases outside the gene matches: 2. CDR3 length equals 12 residues. Germline values: CDR1 SQVTM, CDR2 ANQGSEA. This CDR3 reads CSVGQGNYGYTF. The DNA for the CDR3 is TGCAGCGTCGGACAGGGAAACTATGGCTACACCTTC.

The chain recombines TRBV15 with TRBJ2-7, with D possibly TRBD1 on 5 matching bases. The germline V gene has CDR1 LNHNV and CDR2 YYDKDF (reference sequence). V lost 2 bases and J lost 6, with 11 bases in between. The CDR3 is made up of 13 amino acids. CDR3: CATSRRQLGEQYF. CDR3 DNA sequence: TGTGCCACCAGCAGAAGACAGCTTGGCGAGCAGTACTTC.

The chain carries TRBV4-3 and TRBJ2-3; no clear D gene. V lost 5 bases and J 3 bases, leaving 6 bases between the germline ends. There are 12 residues in the CDR3. Germline CDR1 reads LGHNA; CDR2 reads YSLEER. For the CDR3, the DNA is TGCGCCAGCAGCTCAGGAACAGATACGCAGTATTTT. As protein: CASSSGTDTQYF.

The chain uses TRBV7-6 and TRBJ2-7; 10 positions match TRBD2. CDR1 and CDR2 (germline): SGHVS, FNYEAQ. Unmatched junction bases numbered 11, after V lost 1 base and J lost 2 bases. There are 18 residues in the CDR3. The CDR3 region is CASSLVLAGANDPYEQYF. CDR3 nucleotides: TGTGCCAGCAGCTTAGTTCTAGCGGGGGCCAATGACCCCTACGAGCAGTACTTC.

The gene calls are TRBV10-1 and TRBJ1-6; D gene uncertain. Trimming cost V 5 bases and J 9 bases, with 11 bases left between them. The CDR3 is 13 residues long. Germline V gene lookup returns CDR1 WNHNN and CDR2 SYGVQD (reference sequence). CDR3: CASSRVLGSPLHF. CDR3 nucleotides: TGCGCCAGCAGTCGGGTCCTCGGTTCACCCCTCCACTTT.

The chain carries TRBV5-1 and TRBJ1-1; a weak D match, TRBD1 (6 bases). Between the trimmed V and J ends, which lost 1 base and 4 bases, there was a span of 8 bases. The CDR3 consists of 13 residues. Germline CDR1 and CDR2: SGHRS and YFSETQ. The CDR3 sequence is CASSLTGITEAFF. The CDR3 bases are TGCGCCAGCAGCTTGACAGGGATCACTGAAGCTTTCTTT.

This clone occurred once. The chain joins TRBV7-9 to TRBJ2-5, with D perhaps TRBD1 (5 bases). Trimming stripped 2 bases from V and 2 bases from J, with 12 bases between. In germline, CDR1 is SEHNR, CDR2 FQNEAQ (reference sequence). This CDR3 spans 15 amino acids. The CDR3 is CASSLFGAVQETQYF. For the CDR3, the DNA is TGTGCCAGCAGCTTATTTGGGGCGGTACAAGAGACCCAGTACTTC.

This chain connects TRBV7-2 to TRBJ2-7, with D possibly being TRBD2 (6 bases). The CDR3 runs 14 residues. From germline, CDR1 is SGHTA and CDR2 FQGNSA. Trimming left V 5 bases short and J 0 bases short, with 11 bases between. CDR3 in DNA: TGTGCCAGCAGCGGGGGGAGGAGCTCCTACGAGCAGTACTTC. This codes for CASSGGRSSYEQYF.

The chain couples TRBV6-5 to TRBJ2-3; 10 nucleotides line up with TRBD2. Germline V gene data show CDR1 as MNHEY and CDR2 as SVGAGI. CDR3 length equals 14 residues. The V segment lost 4 bases and the J segment 4 bases; nucleotides outside the gene matches: 2. This chain's CDR3 is CASSSLAGADTQYF. The CDR3 coding sequence is TGTGCCAGCAGTTCGCTAGCGGGAGCAGATACGCAGTATTTT.

The chain carries TRBV13 and TRBJ2-7; tentative D call: TRBD1 (6 bases). Looked up from germline, CDR1 is PRHDT and CDR2 is FYEKMQ (reference sequence). This CDR3 contains 14 residues. Trimming removed 0 bases at V and 3 bases at J, with 9 bases between. CDR3 protein: CASSLGTGYYEQYF. The CDR3 DNA reads as TGTGCCAGCAGCTTAGGGACAGGATACTACGAGCAGTACTTC.

The chain has TRBV19 and TRBJ2-5; possibly TRBD2 for D (6 bases). Between the trimmed V and J ends, which lost 0 bases and 3 bases, there was a span of 11 bases. Germline values: CDR1 LNHDA, CDR2 SQIVND (reference sequence). The CDR3 sequence is 15 residues long. CDR3 protein: CASSIDHTGEETQYF. The CDR3 DNA is TGTGCCAGTAGTATAGATCATACGGGAGAAGAGACCCAGTACTTC.

This chain joins TRBV13 and TRBJ2-7, with 7 bases aligning to TRBD1. The germline gives CDR1 PRHDT, CDR2 FYEKMQ (reference sequence). This CDR3 has 14 residues. The ends lost 5 bases at V and 6 bases at J; junction bases unmatched: 10. The CDR3 loop reads CASSPKNRGSEQYF. In DNA form, the CDR3 reads TGTGCCAGCAGCCCCAAAAACAGGGGCTCCGAGCAGTACTTC.